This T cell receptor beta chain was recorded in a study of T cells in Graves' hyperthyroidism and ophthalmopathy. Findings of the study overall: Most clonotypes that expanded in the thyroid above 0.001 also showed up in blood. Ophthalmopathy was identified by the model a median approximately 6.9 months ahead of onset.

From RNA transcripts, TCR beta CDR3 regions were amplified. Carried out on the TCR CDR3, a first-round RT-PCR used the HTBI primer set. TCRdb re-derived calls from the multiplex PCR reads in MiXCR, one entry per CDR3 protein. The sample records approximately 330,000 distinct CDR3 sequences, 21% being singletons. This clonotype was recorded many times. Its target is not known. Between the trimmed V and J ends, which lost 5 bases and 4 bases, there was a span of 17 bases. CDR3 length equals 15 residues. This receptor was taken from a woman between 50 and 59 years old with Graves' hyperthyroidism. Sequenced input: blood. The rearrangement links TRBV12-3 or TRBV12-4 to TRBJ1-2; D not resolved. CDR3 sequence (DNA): TGTGCCAGCAGTCGGAGGACGATCTTCGGCTATGGCTACACCTTC. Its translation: CASSRRTIFGYGYTF.